This T cell receptor beta chain was identified during a study of blood T cell repertoires in COVID-19. Only in-frame clones appear in the TCRdb table, and some are missing; sequencing was by immunoSEQ multiplex PCR. The sample shows about 380,000 clones, around 87% of them seen only once. Trimming pared 0 bases from V and 4 bases from J, leaving 10 bases between. Germline V gene sequence: CDR1 SGDLS, CDR2 YYNGEE. This CDR3 is 14 amino acids long. This sequence joins TRBV9 and TRBJ1-1, with D possibly being TRBD1 (5 bases). Sequenced: PBMCs or T cells enriched from blood (not recorded which). The clonotype originates from a man aged 25 to 45 who had recovered from COVID-19. CDR3 DNA sequence: TGTGCCAGCAGCGTAGCCTTGGACACCACTGAAGCTTTCTTT. Protein product: CASSVALDTTEAFF.